This T cell receptor beta chain was recorded in a study of T cells in Graves' hyperthyroidism and ophthalmopathy. Study outcomes and limitations: The majority of expanded thyroid clonotypes above 0.001 also appeared in blood.

This clonotype occurred many times. Antigen specificity is unknown. Amplification yielded TCR beta CDR3 regions, with RNA transcripts as the source. When the TCR CDR3 underwent first-round RT-PCR, the HTBI primer set was used. TCRdb redid the calling of the multiplex PCR reads with MiXCR, one entry per CDR3 protein. Among about 500,000 distinct CDR3 sequences listed, over 15% were seen once. This CDR3 contains 13 residues. V lost 11 bases and J 6 bases, leaving 17 bases between the germline ends. The germline V gene encodes CDR1 MDHEN and CDR2 SYDVKM. The diagnostic basis comprised clinical symptoms, serum thyroxine and TRAb, thyroid ultrasound and orbital computed tomography. PBMCs were obtained from approximately 10 ml fresh peripheral blood.

The sequenced sample was blood. This sequence joins TRBV28 and TRBJ2-1; D may correspond to TRBD1 or TRBD2 (5 bases each). The origin of this receptor is a woman aged 18-29 years with Graves' ophthalmopathy. CDR3 in DNA: TGTGCCTGTCGTAGGGGAGTTTCCAATGAGCAGTTCTTC. Its protein product is CACRRGVSNEQFF.